This TCR beta chain was sequenced during a study of T cells after yellow fever vaccination. UMIs were added to TCR cDNA along with a universal primer site when it was made by 5'RACE template switching. MiXCR was run by TCRdb on the 5' RACE reads, yielding one entry per CDR3 protein. The sample records nearly 550,000 distinct CDR3 sequences, 19% being singletons. This clonotype has a handful of counts. Antigen: not known. Broader study findings: Only a small proportion of the clonotypes turned up in both the CD4 and the CD8 compartments, likely arising from convergent recombination. On re-exposure, the response was weaker but peaked faster, at day 5 versus 15. Abundant clonotypes from the bulk population could get into FACS-sorted repertoires as contaminants.

Trimming removed 1 base at V and 2 bases at J, with 18 bases between. The CDR3 totals 17 residues. Germline V gene lookup returns CDR1 SGHDN and CDR2 FVKESK. This TCR was sampled from a man aged 30 to 45 who received the YFV17D yellow fever vaccine. The chain links TRBV14 to TRBJ2-7; weak D call: TRBD1 (5 bases). The source material was PBMCs, sampled 15 days after the yellow fever booster vaccination. The CDR3 nucleotides read TGTGCCAGCAGCCAAGCTCAGTTCGGCAGGGCCCCCTACGAGCAGTACTTC. Translated, it gives CASSQAQFGRAPYEQYF.